The TCR beta chain under discussion was sequenced for a study of tumor-infiltrating lymphocytes in primary liver carcinoma (dated by TCRdb to the late 2010s). At the level of the whole study: Four or five patients with histopathologically diagnosed primary liver carcinoma underwent surgical resection in China between late 2015 and 2016. Of the five patients, three men and two women aged 30 to 69 years, four had hepatocellular carcinoma and one had combined HCC and intrahepatic cholangiocarcinoma. Tumors of the five patients were stage T1-T3 N0M0 with maximum diameters of about 4.2 to 10 cm. Each sample produced roughly 3.65 to 8 million productive TCRbeta reads, and read depth showed no significant difference between tissue types. Across five regions of each liver tumor, along with adjacent normal tissue and blood, the study brought together TCRbeta repertoire sequencing, expression microarrays and whole-exome sequencing. A total of 35 or so specimens from 5 patients underwent TCRbeta repertoire sequencing, comprising 25 or so tumor regions, 5 adjacent noncancerous liver tissues and 5 peripheral blood samples. Technical replicate repertoires showed high reproducibility, with mean shared-clone rates roughly 0.89 and correlation coefficients above 0.98.

TCRbeta-specific cDNA was reverse-transcribed from 500 ng total RNA using a constant-region primer and ProtoScript II reverse transcriptase. TCRbeta libraries were built with three nested multiplex PCR rounds, a slightly modified ARM-PCR procedure. Each of the first two PCR rounds ran for about 11 cycles using multiplex TRBV1-TRBV30 forward primers together with a Cbeta reverse primer. Sample barcodes and Illumina adapters were added in a final 25-cycle PCR using Deep VentR polymerase. Amplicons of 200-500 bp were gel-purified with a QIAquick gel extraction kit before sequencing. TCRbeta amplicons were sequenced on an Illumina HiSeq 2500 with 250-bp paired-end reads. The authors' analysis ran thus. To recover full CDR3 sequences, reads were quality-trimmed using Trimmomatic v0.33 and paired reads were then merged using FLASH v1.2.11. V, D and J germline segments were assigned to the rearranged TCRbeta sequences by MiGEC v1.2.1b. Clonotype statistics, along with Shannon-Wiener diversity indices, were calculated using VDJtools v1.0.0. To reduce sampling bias, subsequent analyses other than the diversity analysis used only the 250 most abundant clonotypes in each sample. Clones were called with MiXCR by TCRdb after fastp trimmed the public reads at Q25, and only in-frame beta chains were retained. Every distinct CDR3 protein forms one entry, paired with its most common genes and DNA. TCRdb, not the authors, supplied the V and J calls. Within this sample are approximately 330,000 distinct CDR3 sequences, with roughly 61% of them counted one time only. The ten largest clones capture 5% to 6.5% of the sample.

V is pared back by 7 bases and J by 8 bases, with 15 bases lying between the germline termini. There are 13 amino acids in the CDR3, from cysteine to phenylalanine inclusive. The sequence is cut down to CDR3 DNA, 39 bases in frame from base 1. From the germline V gene, CDR1 is ENHRY and CDR2 is SYGVKD. The research as a whole found: Repertoire overlap was higher between tumor regions (mean roughly 36%) than tumor-adjacent (approximately 17%) or tumor-blood (about 14%) pairs, consistent with antigen-driven expansion. The top 250 clones accounted for a significantly greater share of the repertoire in tumors than in blood (p = 0.039). The study included only four to six patients, and the authors note findings should be validated in a larger study. Because the samples were bulk and unsorted, CD4+ and CD8+ T cell repertoires could not be compared. Because only the TCR beta chain was sequenced and unpaired alpha chains were not captured, true repertoire diversity is likely underestimated.

TRIzol reagent was used to extract blood RNA from unsorted whole blood, while the DNeasy Blood & Tissue kit provided the germline DNA. Patients had chronic HBV infection and were treatment-naive at sampling. Four milliliters of peripheral blood were collected into K2EDTA tubes before surgery. To note about this clonotype: This receptor's antigen is unknown. No base qualities exist here, and no much larger clone lies one base off it.

The V and J segments used are TRBV10-3 and TRBJ2-1; the D call is possibly TRBD1 or TRBD2, each sharing 5 bases. Sequenced input: peripheral blood. The clonotype originates from a man aged 40-55 years with primary liver carcinoma and hepatitis B virus infection. The nucleotide sequence is TGTGCCATCAAGGGTGTCGGGGCGGATGAGCAGTTCTTC. Translated, it reads CAIKGVGADEQFF.